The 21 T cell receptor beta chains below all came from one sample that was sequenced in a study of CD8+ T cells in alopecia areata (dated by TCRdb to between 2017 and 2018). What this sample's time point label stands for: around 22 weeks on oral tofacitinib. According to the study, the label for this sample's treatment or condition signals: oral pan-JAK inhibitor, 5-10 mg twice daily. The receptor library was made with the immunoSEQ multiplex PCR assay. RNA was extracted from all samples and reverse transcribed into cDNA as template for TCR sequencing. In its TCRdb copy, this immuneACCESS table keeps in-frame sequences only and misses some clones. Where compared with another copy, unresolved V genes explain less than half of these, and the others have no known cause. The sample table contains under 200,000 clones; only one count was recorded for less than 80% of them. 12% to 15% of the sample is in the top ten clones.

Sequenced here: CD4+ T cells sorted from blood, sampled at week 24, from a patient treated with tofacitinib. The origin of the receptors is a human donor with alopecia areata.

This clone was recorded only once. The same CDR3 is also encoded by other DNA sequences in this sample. This chain's CDR3 is CSVRDSNQPQHF. CDR3 bases: TGCAGCGTCCGGGACAGCAATCAGCCCCAGCATTTT. The chain joins TRBV29-1 to TRBJ1-5; possibly TRBD1 for D (5 bases). The length of the CDR3 is 12 residues. The germline V and J ends were trimmed by 6 bases and 1 base, with 7 bases remaining between them. Germline V gene data show CDR1 as SQVTM and CDR2 as ANQGSEA. The variable domain in full, completed from reference TRBV29-1 and TRBJ1-5, reads SAVISQKPSRDICQRGTSLTIQCQVDSQVTMMFWYRQQPGQSLTLIATANQGSEATYESGFVIDKFPISRPNLTFSTLTVSNMSPEDSSIYLCSVRDSNQPQHFGDGTRLSIL.

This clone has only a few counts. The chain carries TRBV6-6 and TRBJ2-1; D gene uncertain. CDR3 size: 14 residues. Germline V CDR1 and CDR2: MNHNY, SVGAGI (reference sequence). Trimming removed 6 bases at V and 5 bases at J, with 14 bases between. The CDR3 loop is CASRTDTNHNEQFF. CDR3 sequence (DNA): TGTGCCAGCAGAACTGATACCAACCACAATGAGCAGTTCTTC.

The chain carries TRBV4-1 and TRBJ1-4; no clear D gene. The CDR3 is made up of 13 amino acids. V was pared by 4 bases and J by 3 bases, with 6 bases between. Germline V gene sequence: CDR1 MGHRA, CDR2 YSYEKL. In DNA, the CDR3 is TGCGCCAGCAGCCGAGGACCTAATGAAAAACTGTTTTTT. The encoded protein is CASSRGPNEKLFF.

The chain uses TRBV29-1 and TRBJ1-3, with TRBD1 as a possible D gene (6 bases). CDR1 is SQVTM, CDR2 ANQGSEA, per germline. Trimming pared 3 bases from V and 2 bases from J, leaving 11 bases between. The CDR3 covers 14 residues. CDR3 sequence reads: CSVEGTTPGNTIYF. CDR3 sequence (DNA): TGCAGCGTTGAGGGGACAACCCCTGGAAACACCATATATTTT.

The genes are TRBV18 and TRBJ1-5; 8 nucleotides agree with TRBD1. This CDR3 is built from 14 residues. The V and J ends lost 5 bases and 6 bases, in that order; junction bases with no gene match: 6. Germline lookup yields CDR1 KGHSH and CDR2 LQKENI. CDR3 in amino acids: CASSTDRAGQPQHF. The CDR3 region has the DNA TGTGCCAGCTCAACGGACAGGGCTGGTCAGCCCCAGCATTTT.

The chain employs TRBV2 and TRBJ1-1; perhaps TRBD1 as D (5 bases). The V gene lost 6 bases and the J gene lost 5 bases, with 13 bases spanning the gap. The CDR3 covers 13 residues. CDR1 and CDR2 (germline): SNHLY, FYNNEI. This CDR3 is CASRNDRGTEAFF. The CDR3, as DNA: TGTGCCAGCAGGAATGACAGAGGAACTGAAGCTTTCTTT.

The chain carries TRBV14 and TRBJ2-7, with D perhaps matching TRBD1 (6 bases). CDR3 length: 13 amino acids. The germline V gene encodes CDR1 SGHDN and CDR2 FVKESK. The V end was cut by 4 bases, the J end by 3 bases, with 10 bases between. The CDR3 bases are TGTGCCAGCAGCCGAGCAGGGGACTACGAGCAGTACTTC. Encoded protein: CASSRAGDYEQYF. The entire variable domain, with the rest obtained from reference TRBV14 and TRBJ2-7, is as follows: EAGVTQFPSHSVIEKGQTVTLRCDPISGHDNLYWYRRVMGKEIKFLLHFVKESKQDESGMPNNRFLAERTGGTYSTLKVQPAELEDSGVYFCASSRAGDYEQYFGPGTRLTVT.

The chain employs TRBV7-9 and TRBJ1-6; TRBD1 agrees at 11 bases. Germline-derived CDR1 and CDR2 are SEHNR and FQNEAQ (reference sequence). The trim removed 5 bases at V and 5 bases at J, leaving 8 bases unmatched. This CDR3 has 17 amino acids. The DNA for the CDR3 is TGTGCCAGCAGCCCGGGACAGGGGGTATTCGATAATTCACCCCTCCACTTT. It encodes CASSPGQGVFDNSPLHF.

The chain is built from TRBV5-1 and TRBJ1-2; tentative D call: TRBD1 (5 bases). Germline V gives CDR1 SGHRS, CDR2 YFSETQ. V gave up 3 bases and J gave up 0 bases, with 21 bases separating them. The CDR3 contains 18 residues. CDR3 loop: CASSSTKGSTQANYGYTF. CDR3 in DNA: TGCGCCAGCAGCTCGACCAAGGGGTCCACCCAAGCTAACTATGGCTACACCTTC.

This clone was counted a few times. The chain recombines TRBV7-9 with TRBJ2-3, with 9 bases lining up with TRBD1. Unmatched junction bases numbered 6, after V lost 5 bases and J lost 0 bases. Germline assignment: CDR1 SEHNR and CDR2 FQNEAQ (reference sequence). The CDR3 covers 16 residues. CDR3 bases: TGTGCCAGCAGCCTGTACAGGGGGCCTAGCACAGATACGCAGTATTTT. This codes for CASSLYRGPSTDTQYF.

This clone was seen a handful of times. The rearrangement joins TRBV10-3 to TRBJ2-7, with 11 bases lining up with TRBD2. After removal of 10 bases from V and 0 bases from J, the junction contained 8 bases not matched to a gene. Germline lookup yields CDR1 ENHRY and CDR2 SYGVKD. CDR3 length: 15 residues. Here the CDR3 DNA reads TGTGCCACGGGGACTAGCGGTGCCCTCTCCTACGAGCAGTACTTC. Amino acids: CATGTSGALSYEQYF.

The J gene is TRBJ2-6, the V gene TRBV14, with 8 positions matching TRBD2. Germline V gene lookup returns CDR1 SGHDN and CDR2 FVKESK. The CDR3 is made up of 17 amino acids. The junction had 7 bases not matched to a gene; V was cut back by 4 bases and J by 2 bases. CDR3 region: CASSLRRGGTGANVLTF. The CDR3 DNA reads TGTGCCAGCAGCCTCCGACGGGGGGGTACTGGGGCCAACGTCCTGACTTTC.

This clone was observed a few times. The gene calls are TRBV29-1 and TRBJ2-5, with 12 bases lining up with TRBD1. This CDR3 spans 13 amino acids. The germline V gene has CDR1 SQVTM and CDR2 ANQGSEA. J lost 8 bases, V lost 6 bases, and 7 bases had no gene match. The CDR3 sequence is CSVNAGTGGTQYF. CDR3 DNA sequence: TGCAGCGTGAACGCCGGGACAGGGGGCACCCAGTACTTC.

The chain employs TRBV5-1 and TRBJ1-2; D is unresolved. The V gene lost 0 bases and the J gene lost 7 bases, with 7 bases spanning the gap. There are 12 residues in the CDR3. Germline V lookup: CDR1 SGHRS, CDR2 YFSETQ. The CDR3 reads CASSLGQSGYTF. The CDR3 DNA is TGCGCCAGCAGCTTGGGGCAGAGTGGCTACACCTTC.

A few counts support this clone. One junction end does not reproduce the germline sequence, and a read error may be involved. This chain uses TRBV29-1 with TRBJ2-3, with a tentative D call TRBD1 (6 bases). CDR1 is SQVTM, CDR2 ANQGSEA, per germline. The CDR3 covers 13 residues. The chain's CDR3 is CTVGTRHTDTQYF. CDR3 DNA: TGCACCGTTGGGACACGACACACAGATACGCAGTATTTT.

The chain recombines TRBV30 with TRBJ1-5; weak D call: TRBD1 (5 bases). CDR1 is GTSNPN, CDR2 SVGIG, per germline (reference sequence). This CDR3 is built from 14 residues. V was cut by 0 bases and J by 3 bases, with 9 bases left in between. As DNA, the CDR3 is TGTGCCTGGAGTGTCGGGGCGGTCAATCAGCCCCAGCATTTT. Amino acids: CAWSVGAVNQPQHF.

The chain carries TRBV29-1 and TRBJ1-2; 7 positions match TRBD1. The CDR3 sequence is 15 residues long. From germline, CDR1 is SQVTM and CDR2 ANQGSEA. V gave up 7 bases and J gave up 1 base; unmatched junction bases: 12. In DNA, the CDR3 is TGCAGCGCTTGGACAGGATCGGGTGTTAACTATGGCTACACCTTC. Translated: CSAWTGSGVNYGYTF.

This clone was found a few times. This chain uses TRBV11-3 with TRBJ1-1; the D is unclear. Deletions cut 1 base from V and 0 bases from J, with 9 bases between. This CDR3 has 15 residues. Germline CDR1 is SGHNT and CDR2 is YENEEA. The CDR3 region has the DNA TGTGCCAGCAGCTTAGGGCAGACCATGAACACTGAAGCTTTCTTT. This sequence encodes CASSLGQTMNTEAFF. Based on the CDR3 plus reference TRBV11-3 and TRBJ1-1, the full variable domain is EAGVVQSPRYKIIEKKQPVAFWCNPISGHNTLYWYLQNLGQGPELLIRYENEEAVDDSQLPKDRFSAERLKGVDSTLKIQPAELGDSAVYLCASSLGQTMNTEAFFGQGTRLTVV.

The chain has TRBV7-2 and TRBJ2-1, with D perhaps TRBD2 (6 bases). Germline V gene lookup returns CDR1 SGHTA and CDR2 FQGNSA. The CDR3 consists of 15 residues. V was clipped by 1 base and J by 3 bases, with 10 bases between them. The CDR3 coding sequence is TGTGCCAGCAGCTTAGGCGGGGAAGGCTACAATGAGCAGTTCTTC. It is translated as CASSLGGEGYNEQFF.

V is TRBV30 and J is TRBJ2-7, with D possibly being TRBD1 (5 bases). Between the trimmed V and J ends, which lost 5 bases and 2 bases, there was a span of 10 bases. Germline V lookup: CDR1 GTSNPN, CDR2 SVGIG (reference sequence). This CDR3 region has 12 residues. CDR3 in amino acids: CAWGWGTYEQYF. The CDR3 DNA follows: TGTGCCTGGGGGTGGGGCACCTACGAGCAGTACTTC.

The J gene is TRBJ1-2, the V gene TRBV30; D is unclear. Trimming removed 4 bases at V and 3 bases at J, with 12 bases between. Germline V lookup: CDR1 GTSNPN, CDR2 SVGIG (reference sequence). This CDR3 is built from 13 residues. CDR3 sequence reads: CAWIGNFYYGYTF. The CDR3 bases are TGTGCCTGGATTGGAAACTTTTACTATGGCTACACCTTC. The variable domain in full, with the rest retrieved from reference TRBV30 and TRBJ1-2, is SQTIHQWPATLVQPVGSPLSLECTVEGTSNPNLYWYRQAAGRGLQLLFYSVGIGQISSEVPQNLSASRPQDRQFILSSKKLLLSDSGFYLCAWIGNFYYGYTFGSGTRLTVV.